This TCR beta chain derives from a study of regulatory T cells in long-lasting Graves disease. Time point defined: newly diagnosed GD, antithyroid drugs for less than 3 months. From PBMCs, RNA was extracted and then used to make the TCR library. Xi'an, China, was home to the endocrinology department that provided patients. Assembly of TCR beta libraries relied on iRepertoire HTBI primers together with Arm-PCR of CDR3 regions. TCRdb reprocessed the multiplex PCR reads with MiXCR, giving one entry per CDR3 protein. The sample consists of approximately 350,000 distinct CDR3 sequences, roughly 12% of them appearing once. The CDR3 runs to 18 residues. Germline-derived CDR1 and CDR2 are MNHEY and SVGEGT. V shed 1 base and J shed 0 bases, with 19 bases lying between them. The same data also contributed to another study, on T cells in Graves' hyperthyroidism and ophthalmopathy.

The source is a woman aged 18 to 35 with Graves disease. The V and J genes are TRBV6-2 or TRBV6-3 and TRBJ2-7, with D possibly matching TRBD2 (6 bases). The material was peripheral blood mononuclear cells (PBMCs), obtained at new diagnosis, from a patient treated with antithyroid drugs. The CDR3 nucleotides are TGTGCCAGCAGTTACTTCCGCCGCCCGGGAGAGTACTCCTACGAGCAGTACTTC. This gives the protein CASSYFRRPGEYSYEQYF.